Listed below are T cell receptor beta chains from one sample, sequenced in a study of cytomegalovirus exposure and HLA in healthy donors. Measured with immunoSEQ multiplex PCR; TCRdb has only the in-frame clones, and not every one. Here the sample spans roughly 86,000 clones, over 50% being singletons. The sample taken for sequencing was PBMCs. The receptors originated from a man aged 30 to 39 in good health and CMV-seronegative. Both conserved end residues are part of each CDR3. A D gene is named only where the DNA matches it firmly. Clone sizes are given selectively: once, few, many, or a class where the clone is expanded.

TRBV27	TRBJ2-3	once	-	CASSLNQRTYTDTQYF	TGTGCCAGCAGTTTAAACCAGCGGACGTACACAGATACGCAGTATTTT
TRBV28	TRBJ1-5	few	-	CASSFAIAQHF	TGTGCCAGCAGTTTCGCTATCGCCCAGCATTTT
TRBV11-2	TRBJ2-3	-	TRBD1	CASSLGTGPTDTQYF	TGTGCCAGCAGCTTAGGGACAGGGCCGACAGATACGCAGTATTTT
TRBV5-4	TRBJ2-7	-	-	CASSSPWSYEQYF	TGTGCCAGCAGCTCACCCTGGAGTTACGAGCAGTACTTC
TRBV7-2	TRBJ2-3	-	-	CASSLRSLDTQYF	TGTGCCAGCAGCCTAAGGAGCCTAGATACGCAGTATTTT
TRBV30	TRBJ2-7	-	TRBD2	CAWRSLAVSYEQYF	TGTGCCTGGCGATCGCTAGCGGTCTCCTACGAGCAGTACTTC
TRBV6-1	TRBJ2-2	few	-	CASSEGQGFTGELFF	TGTGCCAGCAGTGAAGGCCAGGGTTTCACCGGGGAGCTGTTTTTT
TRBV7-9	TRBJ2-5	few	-	CASSLAREETQYF	TGTGCCAGCAGCTTAGCCCGCGAAGAGACCCAGTACTTC
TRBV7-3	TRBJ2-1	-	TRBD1	CASSLTFGTGRNEQFF	TGTGCCAGCAGCTTAACGTTTGGGACAGGGAGAAATGAGCAGTTCTTC
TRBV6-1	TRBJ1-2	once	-	CASISGDSYGYTF	TGTGCCAGCATCTCCGGGGACTCCTATGGCTACACCTTC
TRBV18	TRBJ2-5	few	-	CASSPQLYSRETQYF	TGTGCCAGCTCACCACAGCTATACTCACGAGAGACCCAGTACTTC
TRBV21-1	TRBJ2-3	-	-	CASSNGAGGTDTQYF	TGTGCCAGCAGCAACGGGGCAGGGGGCACAGATACGCAGTATTTT
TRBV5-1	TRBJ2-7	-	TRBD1	CASSDPGTGIIEQYF	TGCGCCAGCAGCGACCCCGGGACAGGGATTATCGAGCAGTACTTC
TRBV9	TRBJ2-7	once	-	CASSRDNKYEQYF	TGTGCCAGCAGCCGGGACAACAAATACGAGCAGTACTTC
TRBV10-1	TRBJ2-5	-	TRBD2	CASSESPSGRVETQYF	TGCGCCAGCAGTGAGTCCCCTAGCGGGAGGGTAGAGACCCAGTACTTC
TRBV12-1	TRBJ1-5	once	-	CASGHTGTGMNRDQPQHF	TGTGCCAGCGGACACACCGGGACAGGGATGAATCGGGATCAGCCCCAGCATTTT
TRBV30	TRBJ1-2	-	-	CAWKDSYGYTF	TGTGCCTGGAAAGACAGCTATGGCTACACCTTC
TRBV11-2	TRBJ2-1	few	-	CASSPGLVEQFF	TGTGCCAGCAGCCCAGGGCTGGTCGAGCAGTTCTTC
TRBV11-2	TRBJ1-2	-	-	CASSTGQNYGYTF	TGTGCCAGCAGCACAGGACAGAACTATGGCTACACCTTC
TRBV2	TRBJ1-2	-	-	CASSEGAGGSYGYTF	TGTGCCAGCAGTGAAGGGGCGGGGGGGTCCTATGGCTACACCTTC
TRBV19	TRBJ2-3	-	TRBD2	CASSMPALAGSTDTQYF	TGTGCCAGTAGTATGCCCGCTCTAGCGGGGTCGACAGATACGCAGTATTTT
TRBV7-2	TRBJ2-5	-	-	CASSLVNTGETQYF	TGTGCCAGCAGCTTAGTAAATACAGGGGAGACCCAGTACTTC
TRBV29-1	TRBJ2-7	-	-	CSVEDRSAPRSSYEQYF	TGCAGCGTTGAAGATCGGTCGGCTCCTAGGAGCTCCTACGAGCAGTACTTC
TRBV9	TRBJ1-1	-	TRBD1	CASSVVGQGGSEAFF	TGTGCCAGCAGCGTAGTTGGACAGGGTGGTTCTGAAGCTTTCTTT
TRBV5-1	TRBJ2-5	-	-	CASSLASQETQYF	TGCGCCAGCAGCTTGGCCAGTCAGGAGACCCAGTACTTC
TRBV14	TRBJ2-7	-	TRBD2	CASSQEAGGFYEQYF	TGTGCCAGCAGCCAAGAGGCGGGAGGGTTCTACGAGCAGTACTTC
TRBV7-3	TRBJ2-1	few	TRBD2	CASTHGSGSYNEQFF	TGTGCCAGCACCCACGGTAGCGGGAGCTACAATGAGCAGTTCTTC
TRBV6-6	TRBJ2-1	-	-	CASRTGRWGRLDEQFF	TGTGCCAGCAGGACAGGCAGGTGGGGTAGACTTGATGAGCAGTTCTTC
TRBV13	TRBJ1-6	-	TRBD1	CASRAGDRGLINSPLHF	TGTGCCAGCAGGGCGGGGGACAGGGGGCTTATCAATTCACCCCTCCACTTT
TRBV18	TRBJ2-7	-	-	CASSPGATSYEQYF	TGTGCCAGCTCCCCAGGGGCTACCTCCTACGAGCAGTACTTC
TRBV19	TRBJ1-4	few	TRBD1	CASTATGPNEKLFF	TGTGCCAGTACCGCGACAGGGCCTAATGAAAAACTGTTTTTT
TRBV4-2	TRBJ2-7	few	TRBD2	CASSQEGLAGVGEQYF	TGTGCCAGCAGCCAAGAAGGACTAGCGGGAGTCGGCGAGCAGTACTTC
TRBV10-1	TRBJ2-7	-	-	CASSEIGRSDYEQYF	TGCGCCAGCAGTGAGATCGGCCGGTCGGACTACGAGCAATACTTC
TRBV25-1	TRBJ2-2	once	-	CASSEYLDTGELFF	TGTGCCAGCAGTGAATACCTAGACACCGGGGAGCTGTTTTTT
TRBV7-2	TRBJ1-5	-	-	CATFRRNSNQPQHF	TGTGCCACCTTTCGGCGGAATAGCAATCAGCCCCAGCATTTT
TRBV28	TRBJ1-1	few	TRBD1	CASIRQGASPAFF	TGTGCCAGCATTCGACAGGGGGCCTCTCCCGCTTTCTTT
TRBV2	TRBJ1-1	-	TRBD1	CASSALAGGNTEAFF	TGTGCCAGCAGTGCCTTGGCAGGGGGGAACACTGAAGCTTTCTTT
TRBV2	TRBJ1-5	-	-	CASSETLRDTGSNQPQHF	TGTGCCAGCAGTGAAACCCTCCGGGACACTGGCAGCAATCAGCCCCAGCATTTT
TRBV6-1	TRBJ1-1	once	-	CASSEGGAHRAFF	TGTGCCAGCAGTGAAGGGGGAGCGCATCGAGCTTTCTTT
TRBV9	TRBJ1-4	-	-	CASSDTSWRGKEKLFF	TGTGCCAGCAGCGATACGTCATGGCGGGGAAAGGAAAAACTGTTTTTT
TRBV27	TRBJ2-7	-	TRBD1	CASSVTGGRLYEQYF	TGTGCCAGCAGCGTAACAGGGGGCAGGCTCTACGAGCAGTACTTC
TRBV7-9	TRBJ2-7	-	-	CASSLDPYEQYF	TGTGCCAGCAGCTTAGATCCCTACGAGCAGTACTTC